This T cell receptor (beta chain) was observed in a study of T cells after yellow fever vaccination. In its sample, this clonotype was seen many times. MiXCR was run by TCRdb on the 5' RACE reads, yielding one entry per CDR3 protein. The sample yields 20,000 to 25,000 distinct CDR3 sequences, 5.2% seen once. Trimming removed 5 bases from V and 3 bases from J; junction bases left unmatched: 1. The CDR3 runs to 13 residues. The receptor comes from a man aged 18 to 30 who received the YFV17D yellow fever vaccine. J is TRBJ1-1 and V is TRBV12-3 or TRBV12-4; the match to TRBD1 covers 9 bases. The sample here was PBMCs, either bulk or a sorted T-cell subset (CD4+, CD8+, memory, or dextramer-sorted; not recorded which), taken roughly seven weeks after the first yellow fever vaccination. This chain's CDR3 is CASSRTGDTEAFF. As DNA, the CDR3 is TGTGCCAGCAGTCGGACAGGGGACACTGAAGCTTTCTTT.